Each of the 6 T cell receptor beta chains below was sequenced from the same sample in a study of cytomegalovirus exposure and HLA in healthy donors. The PCR employed 60 Vbeta primers together with 13 Jbeta primers. Using immunoSEQ multiplex PCR, the repertoire was profiled, and TCRdb retains in-frame clones only, with some absent. The data hold fewer than 75,000 clones, with 60% to 85% observed a single time. Sequencing used PBMCs. All receptors come from a man in his 70s in good health and CMV-seronegative.

This sequence joins TRBV5-4 and TRBJ2-5; 11 bases map to TRBD1. Germline CDR1 SGHNT, CDR2 YYREEE (reference sequence). Losses at the gene ends were 0 bases for V and 6 bases for J; bases not matched to a gene: 4. The CDR3 length is 15 residues. The CDR3 protein is CASSLGGTGGKTQYF. CDR3 nucleotide sequence: TGTGCCAGCAGCTTGGGGGGGACAGGGGGAAAGACCCAGTACTTC.

The V and J genes are TRBV7-2 and TRBJ1-4, with D possibly TRBD1 on 5 matching bases. This CDR3 is 15 amino acids long. Trimming removed 2 bases from V and 5 bases from J, with 12 bases in between. The germline gives CDR1 SGHTA, CDR2 FQGNSA. CDR3 sequence: CASSLIGTGNEKLFF. CDR3 coding DNA: TGTGCCAGCAGCTTAATCGGGACTGGCAATGAAAAACTGTTTTTT.

The rearrangement joins TRBV4-3 to TRBJ1-2; a weak D match, TRBD1 (6 bases). V dropped 0 bases and J dropped 4 bases, with 9 bases sitting between them. CDR1 is LGHNA, CDR2 YSLEER, per germline. This CDR3 region has 14 residues. The CDR3 bases are TGCGCCAGCAGCCAAGATGGACAGCGCTATGGCTACACCTTC. Translating gives CASSQDGQRYGYTF.

The V gene is TRBV7-2, the J gene TRBJ2-7; TRBD2 aligns across 11 bases. Germline CDR1 is SGHTA and CDR2 is FQGNSA. The CDR3 loop spans 16 amino acids. V shed 2 bases and J 0 bases; nucleotides not matched to a gene: 3. CDR3 nucleotide sequence: TGTGCCAGCAGCTTACATCTAGCGGGGGGCTCCTACGAGCAGTACTTC. Amino acid sequence: CASSLHLAGGSYEQYF.

CDR3 region: CAISGTGNTEAFF. The CDR3 DNA reads as TGTGCCATCAGTGGGACAGGGAACACTGAAGCTTTCTTT. The rearrangement joins TRBV10-3 to TRBJ1-1; 7 bases fit TRBD1. The CDR3 is 13 amino acids. Looked up from germline, CDR1 is ENHRY and CDR2 is SYGVKD. The V and J ends lost 4 bases and 1 base, in that order; junction bases with no gene match: 0.

This clone was seen a handful of times. The V call is TRBV5-1, the J call TRBJ1-5; no reliable D call. The V gene lost 0 bases and the J gene lost 4 bases, with 8 bases spanning the gap. The germline gives CDR1 SGHRS, CDR2 YFSETQ. CDR3 length: 14 residues. The CDR3 coding sequence is TGCGCCAGCAGCTTGGGGGCAGCTAATCAGCCCCAGCATTTT. Its protein is CASSLGAANQPQHF.